This TCR beta chain was sequenced during a study of vaccination and CD4 T cells after COVID-19. The study's findings and limits: In median terms, SARS-CoV-2-reactive clonotypes went from roughly 21 to 40, a nonsignificant rise.

The treatment here: approximately nine-day PBMC culture with coronavirus spike peptide pools or control peptides (ViraFEST assay). ViraFEST sequenced TCRs after peptide-pool expansion of antigen-specific T cells. Following culture for over 9 days, CD4+ T cells were isolated by negative selection. Concerning this clonotype itself: Its specificity is not known.

With the Oncomine TCR Beta short-read assay, DNA from cultured CD4+ T cells was sequenced. TCRdb re-called the PCR reads through MiXCR, storing one row per CDR3 protein. The data show about 20,000 distinct CDR3 sequences, about 45% seen once. This CDR3 is 12 amino acids long. The germline V and J ends were trimmed by 7 bases and 0 bases, with 9 bases remaining between them. Germline CDR1 reads DFQATT; CDR2 reads SNEGSKA (reference sequence). The chain uses TRBV20-1 and TRBJ2-5; TRBD2 is a possible D gene (5 bases). The receptor was derived from a human donor who had recovered from COVID-19. This sample comprised CD4+ T cells from blood, cultured in vitro, obtained after SARS-CoV-2 vaccination. The CDR3 sequence: CSGAGYQETQYF. In nucleotides, the CDR3 is TGCAGTGGGGCGGGTTACCAAGAGACCCAGTACTTC.